The rows below give T cell receptor beta chains drawn from one sample of a study of OX40 agonist ivuxolimab in advanced cancers. Measured with immunoSEQ multiplex PCR; TCRdb has only the in-frame clones, and not every one. Among approximately 70,000 clones listed, 70% to 90% were seen once. The specimen was CD4+ or CD8+ T cells sorted from blood, collected in a trial of the OX40 agonist ivuxolimab. These receptors were collected from an adult with an advanced solid tumor such as melanoma, head and neck, liver or kidney cancer. CDR3s include the opening cysteine and the closing phenylalanine or tryptophan.

TRBV19	CASSIASGTTGELFF
TRBV14	CASSQRRFSGRDTYEQYF
TRBV28	CASNGNGAYNEQFF
TRBV28	CASTPLVGTAGGYTF
TRBV6-1	CASSHYRGEKLFF
TRBV19	CASSIGAGGPPDTQYF
TRBV28	CASTFITGAGNEQFF
TRBV6-6	CASSRLGDPNSYEQYF
TRBV5-1	CASSLTAAPDTQYF
TRBV19	CASSMRYMNTEAFF
TRBV27	CASSFNYEQYF
TRBV2	CASSDTGRTGELFF
TRBV7-9	CASSQDREQYF
TRBV15	CATSREGGMFGMVYEQYF
TRBV16	CASSQLRAGTSVNYGYTF
TRBV5-1	CASSSTSVNTGELFF
TRBV27	CASSWDSYNEQFF
TRBV6-1	CASIPGSYNSPLHF
TRBV5-5	CASSPGIGEQYF
TRBV5-1	CASSLAKHYGYTF
TRBV6-6	CASTADRGGTEAFF
TRBV21-1	CASSNEQFF
TRBV5-8	CASSPEAGETAQYF
TRBV5-1	CASSLGPGRDEQYF
TRBV21-1	CASRERPRTELSYEQYF
TRBV5-6	CASSFLVTLEGVDTQYF
TRBV29-1	CSVQLAGYEQYF
TRBV19	CASSKTGGFLEQYF
TRBV5-1	CASSLELAGANEQFF
TRBV5-1	CASSLGPPGLARGNIQYF
TRBV29-1	CSVFFTGASIIAFF
TRBV27	CASMSHRASYEQYF
TRBV29-1	CSVSDRAHEQYF
TRBV7-2	CASSSLGDTQYF
TRBV11-3	CASSLGGNTQETQYF
TRBV7-9	CASSLGITGGLSAYGYTF
TRBV29-1	CSVEGQGTPDTQYF
TRBV21-1	CASSEGLAPIFSTDTQYF
TRBV29-1	CSGGAGGTSTEAFF